A single sample gave rise to the 21 T cell receptor beta chains below, sequenced in a study of cytomegalovirus exposure and HLA in healthy donors. The PCR contained 60 Vbeta and 13 Jbeta primers. Profiling relied on immunoSEQ multiplex PCR, and the TCRdb table lists in-frame clones only, not all of them. The sample consists of some 130,000 clones, 75% to 90% of them appearing once. The source material was PBMCs. All receptors derive from a middle-aged man in good health and CMV-seronegative.

This chain links TRBV5-1 with TRBJ1-6, with TRBD1 identical over 7 bases. CDR1 and CDR2 (germline): SGHRS, YFSETQ. Trimming took 8 bases from V and 10 from J; bases not matched to a gene: 12. The CDR3 runs 14 residues. The CDR3 region is CASQPGGLSSPLHF. The CDR3 nucleotides are TGCGCCAGTCAACCAGGGGGATTGAGCTCACCCCTCCACTTT.

This chain connects TRBV15 to TRBJ1-5; 7 nucleotides agree with TRBD1. The CDR3 consists of 12 residues. Trimming took 4 bases from V and 7 from J; bases not matched to a gene: 1. The V gene's germline CDR1 is LNHNV and CDR2 YYDKDF (reference sequence). CDR3 nucleotides: TGTGCCACCAGCACAGGGGGACAGCCCCAGCATTTT. Protein: CATSTGGQPQHF.

This clone was seen more than once but under ten times. V gene TRBV5-4 combines with J gene TRBJ2-2; perhaps TRBD1 as D (5 bases). Germline V gene data show CDR1 as SGHNT and CDR2 as YYREEE (reference sequence). Trimming removed 0 bases from V and 4 bases from J, with 13 bases in between. The CDR3 has 16 amino acids. CDR3 residues: CASSLGPQGATGELFF. CDR3 bases: TGTGCCAGCAGCTTGGGTCCCCAGGGTGCCACCGGGGAGCTGTTTTTT.

The rearrangement links TRBV2 to TRBJ1-1, with D possibly matching TRBD1 (6 bases). The CDR3 consists of 13 residues. Trimming pared 7 bases from V and 1 base from J, leaving 10 bases between. CDR1 is SNHLY, CDR2 FYNNEI, per germline. The CDR3 loop reads CASTSQGNTEAFF. The CDR3 nucleotides read TGTGCCAGCACATCACAGGGGAACACTGAAGCTTTCTTT.

The J gene is TRBJ2-5, the V gene TRBV5-1; possible D gene TRBD2, 5 bases. CDR3 length equals 13 residues. Germline CDR1 reads SGHRS; CDR2 reads YFSETQ. Trimming pared 4 bases from V and 2 bases from J, leaving 9 bases between. The CDR3 bases are TGCGCCAGCAGCCTGGGGAGACAAGAGACCCAGTACTTC. It yields the protein CASSLGRQETQYF.

The chain joins TRBV18 to TRBJ2-6; 8 bases agree with TRBD1. Germline lookup yields CDR1 KGHSH and CDR2 LQKENI. The CDR3 is made up of 17 amino acids. Trimming cost V 3 bases and J 0 bases; bases outside gene matches: 4. This CDR3 is CASSPGQGNSGANVLTF. The CDR3 DNA reads as TGTGCCAGCTCACCTGGACAGGGAAACTCTGGGGCCAACGTCCTGACTTTC. The whole variable domain, filled in from reference TRBV18 and TRBJ2-6, reads NAGVMQNPRHLVRRRGQEARLRCSPMKGHSHVYWYRQLPEEGLKFMVYLQKENIIDESGMPKERFSAEFPKEGPSILRIQQVVRGDSAAYFCASSPGQGNSGANVLTFGAGSRLTVL.

This clone was seen a handful of times. The chain links TRBV11-2 to TRBJ1-1, with D tentatively TRBD1 (5 bases). Trimming removed 0 bases at V and 6 bases at J, with 14 bases between. Germline V CDR1 and CDR2: SGHAT, FQNNGV. This CDR3 region has 15 residues. DNA for the CDR3: TGTGCCAGCAGCTTAGACGGTGGGGCTGGGGCTGAAGCTTTCTTT. As protein: CASSLDGGAGAEAFF.

The chain has TRBV11-2 and TRBJ2-7; the D gene is possibly TRBD2 (6 bases). The CDR3 is 15 residues long. Germline-derived CDR1 and CDR2 are SGHAT and FQNNGV. The V end lost 2 bases, the J end lost 7 bases, and 18 bases lay between the germline ends. CDR3 region: CASSLIQAGPGEQYF. The CDR3 DNA sequence: TGTGCCAGCAGCTTAATACAAGCGGGCCCGGGGGAGCAGTACTTC.

This clone occurred once. A junction boundary mismatches the germline segment, possibly from a read error. The rearrangement uses TRBV30 and TRBJ2-7; D might be TRBD2 (5 bases). CDR3 size: 14 residues. Germline values: CDR1 GTSNPN, CDR2 SVGIG (reference sequence). The CDR3 DNA is TGTGCCTGGAGTGTAGGCGGGCAGATACACGAGAAGTACTTC. Translating gives CAWSVGGQIHEKYF.

This clone was seen a few times. J is TRBJ1-2 and V is TRBV6-1; no clear D gene. The CDR3 has 13 residues. CDR1 is MNHNS, CDR2 SASEGT, per germline. Trimming shortened V by 5 bases and J by 7 bases, and 14 bases separated the two germline ends. CDR3 region: CASSLGRPSGYTF. In DNA, the CDR3 is TGTGCCAGCAGTCTGGGCCGTCCTTCTGGCTACACCTTC.

This clone was found a few times. The gene calls are TRBV29-1 and TRBJ1-2; perhaps TRBD1 as D (5 bases). There are 11 residues in the CDR3. V lost 7 bases, J lost 8 bases, and 14 bases lay in between. From germline, CDR1 is SQVTM and CDR2 ANQGSEA. The CDR3 protein is CSAQGPEGYTF. As DNA, the CDR3 is TGCAGCGCCCAGGGTCCAGAGGGCTACACCTTC.

This chain uses TRBV28 with TRBJ1-4, with TRBD1 as a possible D gene (6 bases). CDR3 length equals 18 residues. V gave up 6 bases and J gave up 0 bases, with 20 bases separating them. CDR1 MDHEN and CDR2 SYDVKM come from the germline V gene. CDR3 nucleotide sequence: TGTGCCAGCAGCCTAACCTGGGGCGGGGGGCCAACTAATGAAAAACTGTTTTTT. It is translated as CASSLTWGGGPTNEKLFF.

The gene calls are TRBV4-1 and TRBJ2-7; 8 bases map to TRBD1. The CDR3 covers 15 residues. V lost 4 bases and J lost 4; bases outside the gene matches: 9. The V gene's germline CDR1 is MGHRA and CDR2 YSYEKL. The DNA of the CDR3 is TGCGCCAGCAGCCCACGGACAGGGAGGAGTTACGAGCAGTACTTC. This encodes CASSPRTGRSYEQYF.

V and J are TRBV28 and TRBJ2-1; 13 bases are a match to TRBD2. With 10 bases clipped from V and 9 bases from J, the junction kept 9 bases outside the gene matches. Germline CDR1 MDHEN, CDR2 SYDVKM. This CDR3 has 14 amino acids. Here the CDR3 DNA reads TGTGCCATCGGACTAGCGGGAGTTGTGGGTGAGCAGTTCTTC. This encodes CAIGLAGVVGEQFF.

V gene TRBV4-1 combines with J gene TRBJ2-1; possible D gene TRBD2, 6 bases. Germline assignment: CDR1 MGHRA and CDR2 YSYEKL. V dropped 2 bases and J dropped 2 bases, with 19 bases sitting between them. This CDR3 is built from 18 residues. The CDR3 region has the DNA TGCGCCAGCAGCCAATACCCCCAGCAGGCGGGAACCTACAATGAGCAGTTCTTC. Its translation is CASSQYPQQAGTYNEQFF.

The rearrangement joins TRBV14 to TRBJ2-3, with D possibly being TRBD2 (5 bases). Germline-derived CDR1 and CDR2 are SGHDN and FVKESK. The V end was cut by 7 bases, the J end by 0 bases, with 14 bases between. The CDR3 contains 15 residues. Here the CDR3 DNA reads TGTGCCAGCATCGAGGGCCCTCTTAGCACAGATACGCAGTATTTT. Residues: CASIEGPLSTDTQYF.

J is TRBJ2-7 and V is TRBV7-8, with 7 bases aligning to TRBD1. The germline CDR1 and CDR2 sequences are SGHVS and FQNEAQ. The CDR3 length is 16 residues. V gave up 4 bases and J gave up 3 bases; unmatched junction bases: 12. CDR3 residues: CASSSKGSRGLYEQYF. The CDR3 DNA sequence: TGTGCCAGCAGCTCCAAAGGGTCTAGGGGGCTCTACGAGCAGTACTTC.

This chain joins TRBV6-5 and TRBJ2-1; D not resolved. Germline V gene data show CDR1 as MNHEY and CDR2 as SVGAGI. The V end was cut by 4 bases, the J end by 6 bases, with 13 bases between. The CDR3 has 14 amino acids. DNA for the CDR3: TGTGCCAGCAGTTTTACTCGCCTTGCCAATGAGCAGTTCTTC. It specifies CASSFTRLANEQFF.

The chain uses TRBV6-1 and TRBJ2-5; 8 bases line up with TRBD1. The closer fit of TRBJ2-7 to the DNA end suggests the J call may be wrong. This CDR3 spans 13 amino acids. Germline V gene lookup returns CDR1 MNHNS and CDR2 SASEGT. CDR3 sequence reads: CASQGALSYEQYF. For the CDR3, the DNA is TGTGCCAGTCAGGGGGCACTCTCCTACGAGCAGTACTTC.

The gene calls are TRBV4-1 and TRBJ2-3; 11 bases are a match to TRBD1. The germline CDR1 and CDR2 sequences are MGHRA and YSYEKL. After removal of 4 bases from V and 5 bases from J, the junction contained 5 bases not matched to a gene. This CDR3 comprises 15 residues. CDR3 sequence (DNA): TGCGCCAGCAGCCTCCGGGACAGGGGGGGAGATACGCAGTATTTT. This codes for CASSLRDRGGDTQYF.

This clone was seen only a few times. The rearrangement uses TRBV5-6 and TRBJ1-2; 8 bases line up with TRBD1. J gave up 1 base and V 4 bases, and 6 bases lay outside the gene matches. The CDR3 consists of 15 residues. The germline V gene encodes CDR1 SGHDT and CDR2 YYEEEE. CDR3 residues: CASSPTGGINYGYTF. DNA of the CDR3: TGTGCCAGCAGCCCTACAGGGGGGATTAACTATGGCTACACCTTC.